These 4 T cell receptor beta chains originate from one sample sequenced in a study of blood T cell repertoires in COVID-19 (dated by TCRdb to the early 2020s). Library preparation was by the immunoSEQ multiplex PCR assay. In TCRdb, the immuneACCESS table is reduced to in-frame sequences with V and J assigned. These tables do not hold every clone; where another copy was compared, an unresolved V gene accounts for under half, and the others remain unexplained. Recorded for this sample are around 300,000 clones; 90% of them occurred a single time. The top ten constitute 1.7% of the sample. Sequenced material: PBMCs or T cells enriched from blood (not recorded which). The receptors here all came from a young woman with acute COVID-19.

The chain combines TRBV21-1 with TRBJ1-4. TRBV21-1 is marked as a pseudogene. The CDR3 loop spans 15 amino acids. CDR3 bases: TGTGCCAGCAGCAAAAGGGGGGGCCACAATGAAAAACTGTTTTTT. Translating it yields CASSKRGGHNEKLFF.

V and J are TRBV5-4 and TRBJ1-4, with 8 bases that match TRBD1. This CDR3 spans 16 amino acids. CDR1 and CDR2 from the germline V gene are SGHNT and YYREEE (reference sequence). Trimming took 3 bases from V and 5 from J; bases not matched to a gene: 9. The CDR3 DNA is TGTGCCAGCAGCTACGGGACAGGCGGCTTCAATGAAAAACTGTTTTTT. Its protein is CASSYGTGGFNEKLFF.

On this clone itself: The identical CDR3 is also encoded by other nucleotide sequences in the sample. This chain links TRBV18 with TRBJ2-3; D is undetermined. CDR1 is KGHSH, CDR2 LQKENI, per germline. This CDR3 spans 13 amino acids. Trimming cost V 3 bases and J 1 base, with 5 bases left between them. This CDR3 reads CASSPRGTDTQYF. The CDR3 bases are TGTGCCAGCTCACCTCGGGGCACAGATACGCAGTATTTT.

The rearrangement links TRBV4-2 to TRBJ2-2; maybe TRBD2 (5 bases). This CDR3 is 16 amino acids long. V was cut by 2 bases and J by 5 bases, with 15 bases left in between. The germline V gene encodes CDR1 LGHNA and CDR2 YNFKEQ. CDR3 in amino acids: CASSQYGAEETGELFF. CDR3 DNA: TGTGCCAGCAGCCAATATGGAGCGGAGGAGACCGGGGAGCTGTTTTTT.